Listed here are 19 T cell receptor beta chains from one sample, sequenced in a study of OX40 agonist ivuxolimab in advanced cancers. Assay: immunoSEQ multiplex PCR; the TCRdb copy retains only in-frame clones and omits some. The sample lists 20,000 to 25,000 clones; approximately 80% were seen once. The sequencing here drew on CD4+ or CD8+ T cells sorted from blood, taken in a trial of the OX40 agonist ivuxolimab. The receptors shown here come from an adult with an advanced solid tumor such as melanoma, head and neck, liver or kidney cancer.

The chain is built from TRBV4-1 and TRBJ2-7; the D is unclear. Between the trimmed V and J ends, which lost 0 bases and 2 bases, there was a span of 8 bases. Germline assignment: CDR1 MGHRA and CDR2 YSYEKL. This CDR3 has 14 amino acids. CDR3 sequence: CASSQDYPAYEQYF. CDR3 nucleotide sequence: TGCGCCAGCAGCCAAGACTACCCAGCCTACGAGCAGTACTTC.

V and J are TRBV10-2 and TRBJ2-3; a possible D gene is TRBD2 (6 bases). CDR1 WSHSY and CDR2 SAAADI come from the germline V gene. V lost 6 bases to trimming and J lost 0 bases, with 13 bases between them. This CDR3 contains 15 residues. CDR3 loop: CASRPLAPSTDTQYF. In DNA, the CDR3 is TGCGCCAGCAGGCCTCTAGCGCCTAGCACAGATACGCAGTATTTT.

The gene calls are TRBV7-2 and TRBJ1-2, with D uncertain. The CDR3 totals 16 residues. Germline assignment: CDR1 SGHTA and CDR2 FQGNSA. V lost 0 bases and J lost 8, with 19 bases in between. In DNA form, the CDR3 reads TGTGCCAGCAGCTTAGCGCGGGGTAGGCCCTCCCAGGGCTACACCTTC. It encodes CASSLARGRPSQGYTF.

The rearrangement joins TRBV11-2 to TRBJ2-5; D remains unclear. CDR1 and CDR2 from the germline V gene are SGHAT and FQNNGV. V was shortened by 2 bases and J by 1 base, with 11 bases between the two germline ends. This CDR3 is built from 15 residues. CDR3 region: CASSLNVAVQETQYF. The CDR3 DNA sequence: TGTGCCAGCAGCTTAAATGTGGCGGTCCAAGAGACCCAGTACTTC.

The V and J genes are TRBV7-9 and TRBJ1-2; unclear D gene. Germline V gene sequence: CDR1 SEHNR, CDR2 FQNEAQ (reference sequence). Trimming cost V 3 bases and J 4 bases, with 3 bases left between them. The CDR3 is 11 residues long. The DNA for the CDR3 is TGTGCCAGCAGCTTTGTCTATGGCTACACCTTC. Translating it yields CASSFVYGYTF. The entire variable domain, with the rest obtained from reference TRBV7-9 and TRBJ1-2, is as follows: DTGVSQNPRHKITKRGQNVTFRCDPISEHNRLYWYRQTLGQGPEFLTYFQNEAQLEKSRLLSDRFSAERPKGSFSTLEIQRTEQGDSAMYLCASSFVYGYTFGSGTRLTVV.

This chain connects TRBV9 to TRBJ2-1, with 11 bases fitting TRBD2. Germline V CDR1 and CDR2: SGDLS, YYNGEE. The CDR3 is 14 residues long. V trimming: 4 bases; J trimming: 5 bases; junction bases outside the gene matches: 2. CDR3 amino acids: CASSWGLADNEQFF. The CDR3 DNA sequence: TGTGCCAGCAGCTGGGGACTAGCGGACAATGAGCAGTTCTTC. Full variable domain (remainder filled in from reference TRBV9 and TRBJ2-1): DSGVTQTPKHLITATGQRVTLRCSPRSGDLSVYWYQQSLDQGLQFLIQYYNGEERAKGNILERFSAQQFPDLHSELNLSSLELGDSALYFCASSWGLADNEQFFGPGTRLTVL.

The chain employs TRBV10-3 and TRBJ2-5; D unclear. V was shortened by 0 bases and J by 5 bases, with 7 bases between the two germline ends. Germline-derived CDR1 and CDR2 are ENHRY and SYGVKD. The CDR3 consists of 13 residues. The CDR3 loop reads CAISESKVETQYF. The CDR3 DNA sequence: TGTGCCATCAGTGAGTCGAAGGTGGAGACCCAGTACTTC.

V usage is TRBV10-1 and J usage is TRBJ2-5; no definite D call. This CDR3 is built from 13 residues. V was trimmed by 2 bases and J by 0 bases, leaving 4 bases between them. The germline CDR1 and CDR2 sequences are WNHNN and SYGVQD (reference sequence). CDR3 bases: TGCGCCAGCAGTGAGGGCCACCAAGAGACCCAGTACTTC. Translated, it gives CASSEGHQETQYF.

This sequence joins TRBV6-1 and TRBJ2-7; TRBD2 agrees at 9 bases. The germline V gene encodes CDR1 MNHNS and CDR2 SASEGT. J gave up 0 bases and V 2 bases, and 5 bases lay outside the gene matches. This CDR3 spans 16 amino acids. CDR3 sequence reads: CASSESASGNSYEQYF. CDR3 coding DNA: TGTGCCAGCAGTGAATCGGCTAGCGGGAACTCCTACGAGCAGTACTTC.

V is TRBV19 and J is TRBJ2-7; TRBD1 is a possible D gene (5 bases). The CDR3 is made up of 11 amino acids. V shed 10 bases and J shed 4 bases, with 11 bases lying between them. Germline CDR1 and CDR2: LNHDA and SQIVND (reference sequence). In nucleotides, the CDR3 is TGTGCCACAAGGGGCCGGTACGAGCAGTACTTC. Translation: CATRGRYEQYF. Full variable domain (rest looked up from reference TRBV19 and TRBJ2-7): DGGITQSPKYLFRKEGQNVTLSCEQNLNHDAMYWYRQDPGQGLRLIYYSQIVNDFQKGDIAEGYSVSREKKESFPLTVTSAQKNPTAFYLCATRGRYEQYFGPGTRLTVT.

With respect to this clone: Additional DNA sequences in this sample encode the identical CDR3. The chain has TRBV28 and TRBJ1-1; TRBD1 is a possible D gene (6 bases). The CDR3 covers 13 residues. Trimming removed 3 bases from V and 6 bases from J, with 11 bases in between. Germline V lookup: CDR1 MDHEN, CDR2 SYDVKM. The CDR3 region has the DNA TGTGCCAGCAGTTTGGGTCGACAGGCTGAAGCTTTCTTT. Translated, it gives CASSLGRQAEAFF.

The V gene is TRBV10-1, the J gene TRBJ2-2; D gene ambiguous. Germline CDR1 reads WNHNN; CDR2 reads SYGVQD (reference sequence). This CDR3 contains 13 residues. V was pared by 1 base and J by 6 bases, with 6 bases between. The CDR3 protein is CASSEFWAGELFF. The DNA for the CDR3 is TGCGCCAGCAGTGAGTTCTGGGCCGGGGAGCTGTTTTTT.

This clone was counted at least ten times. The V call is TRBV12-5, the J call TRBJ2-1; 12 bases line up with TRBD2. The CDR3 is 16 amino acids. Trimming removed 6 bases from V and 4 bases from J; junction bases left unmatched: 7. Germline V gives CDR1 LGHNT, CDR2 FRNRAP. CDR3 nucleotide sequence: TGTGCTAGTGGAACGGGGGGGACTAGCGGGTACAATGAGCAGTTCTTC. It specifies CASGTGGTSGYNEQFF.

V and J are TRBV2 and TRBJ2-3; 8 nucleotides agree with TRBD2. This CDR3 comprises 17 residues. Germline lookup yields CDR1 SNHLY and CDR2 FYNNEI. The trim removed 10 bases at V and 3 bases at J, leaving 18 bases unmatched. The chain's CDR3 is CAIAAFSGSVDTDTQYF. The DNA for the CDR3 is TGTGCCATAGCAGCCTTCAGCGGGAGTGTTGATACAGATACGCAGTATTTT.

This clone was seen only a few times. The chain carries TRBV5-6 and TRBJ2-1, with TRBD2 matching 7 bases. Trimming took 3 bases from V and 7 from J; bases not matched to a gene: 13. The germline CDR1 and CDR2 sequences are SGHDT and YYEEEE. The CDR3 is 16 residues long. CDR3 coding DNA: TGTGCCAGCAGCTGGAGGGGCGGGAGCCTTGGGAATGAGCAGTTCTTC. Its protein product is CASSWRGGSLGNEQFF.

The rearrangement links TRBV9 to TRBJ2-5; 11 nucleotides match TRBD2. Germline V gene lookup returns CDR1 SGDLS and CDR2 YYNGEE. Trimming took 1 base from V and 5 from J; bases not matched to a gene: 4. The CDR3 extends over 15 amino acids. CDR3: CASSVLAGGRETQYF. The CDR3 coding sequence is TGTGCCAGCAGCGTATTAGCGGGAGGGCGGGAGACCCAGTACTTC.

The CDR3 nucleotides are TGCGCCAGCAGGGGCAGCGGCGGGATAGACTACGAGCAGTACTTC. Protein sequence: CASRGSGGIDYEQYF. V gene TRBV4-1 combines with J gene TRBJ2-7, with a possible D match to TRBD2 (6 bases). CDR3 length equals 15 residues. Trimming cost V 6 bases and J 3 bases, with 18 bases left between them. Germline CDR1 is MGHRA and CDR2 is YSYEKL.

The gene calls are TRBV5-1 and TRBJ2-7; tentative D call: TRBD1 (5 bases). Germline V gives CDR1 SGHRS, CDR2 YFSETQ. This CDR3 is built from 12 residues. V lost 2 bases and J lost 6, with 9 bases in between. This chain's CDR3 is CASSFGAGEQYF. The DNA for the CDR3 is TGCGCCAGCAGCTTTGGGGCTGGCGAGCAGTACTTC.

This chain uses TRBV5-6 with TRBJ2-7; D not certain. Germline values: CDR1 SGHDT, CDR2 YYEEEE. The CDR3 runs 12 residues. The V end was cut by 0 bases, the J end by 6 bases, with 7 bases between. The CDR3 DNA follows: TGTGCCAGCAGCTTGGGGGGTGGCGAGCAGTACTTC. Translating gives CASSLGGGEQYF.